The entry below describes one T cell receptor (beta chain). Authors' data handling: Nucleated cell number was recorded as an estimate derived from reference gene primer amplification. Produced via immunoSEQ multiplex PCR; TCRdb's table is partial and in-frame only. V and J calls plus clone size are reproduced from that table; the DNA served to infer D and trimming. This repertoire shows about 190,000 clones, 90% found once; its top ten account for 0.55% to 0.8%. The source of the sample is a study of blood T cell repertoires in COVID-19. The CDR3 spans 15 residues. Germline CDR1 is SGHAT and CDR2 is FQNNGV. V lost 5 bases and J lost 1; bases outside the gene matches: 6.

This rearrangement joins TRBV11-2 to TRBJ2-7; 9 nucleotides match TRBD2. The clonotype was recovered from a man over 45 with acute or convalescent COVID-19. The sample consisted of peripheral blood. The DNA of the CDR3 is TGTGCCAGCAGCAAAACAGCGGGAGGATCCTACGAGCAGTACTTC. This gives the protein CASSKTAGGSYEQYF. Filled out from reference TRBV11-2 and TRBJ2-7, the complete variable domain reads EAGVAQSPRYKIIEKRQSVAFWCNPISGHATLYWYQQILGQGPKLLIQFQNNGVVDDSQLPKDRFSAERLKGVDSTLKIQPAKLEDSAVYLCASSKTAGGSYEQYFGPGTRLTVT.